The following is a TCR beta chain sequence with its context. The record originates from a study of blood T cell repertoires in COVID-19. Study-level background: Some COVID-19 samples were acute and others convalescent; all came from the United States, Italy and Spain. From T cells, B-cell-depleted T cells, or PBMCs came the material, which was cDNA or gDNA.

Sequenced by immunoSEQ multiplex PCR; TCRdb stores in-frame clones only, minus some. The table records approximately 290,000 clones, just under 90% of them present only once. V was trimmed by 3 bases and J by 2 bases, leaving 13 bases between them. This CDR3 comprises 15 residues. Per the germline V gene, CDR1 is SGHAT and CDR2 is FQNNGV. This sequence was found in a woman aged 30 to 39 with COVID-19, enrolled during active disease. The chain employs TRBV11-2 and TRBJ1-2; D is unresolved. Sequencing was carried out using peripheral blood. In DNA form, the CDR3 reads TGTGCCAGCAGCTTCCCCTCGACTGGGAACTATGGCTACACCTTC. Translated: CASSFPSTGNYGYTF.